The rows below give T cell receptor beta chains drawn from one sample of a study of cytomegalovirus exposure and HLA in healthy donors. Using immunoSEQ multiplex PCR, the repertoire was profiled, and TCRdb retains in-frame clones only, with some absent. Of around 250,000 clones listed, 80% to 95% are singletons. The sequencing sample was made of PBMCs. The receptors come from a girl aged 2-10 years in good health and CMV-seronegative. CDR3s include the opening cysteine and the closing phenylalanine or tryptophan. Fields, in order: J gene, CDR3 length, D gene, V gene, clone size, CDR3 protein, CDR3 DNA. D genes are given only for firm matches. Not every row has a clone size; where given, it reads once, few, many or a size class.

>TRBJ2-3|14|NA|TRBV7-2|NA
CASSFGGGTDTQYF
TGTGCCAGCAGCTTCGGGGGAGGCACAGATACGCAGTATTTT
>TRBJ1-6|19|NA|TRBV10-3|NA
CAISESRPARSSYNSPLHF
TGTGCCATCAGTGAGTCGAGGCCGGCCCGGAGCTCCTATAATTCACCCCTCCACTTT
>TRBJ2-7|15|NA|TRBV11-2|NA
CASSHSSDSAYEQYF
TGTGCCAGCAGCCATTCTAGCGACTCAGCCTACGAGCAGTACTTC
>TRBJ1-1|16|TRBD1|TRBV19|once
CASSIGTGGENTEAFF
TGTGCCAGTAGTATCGGGACAGGGGGAGAGAACACTGAAGCTTTCTTT
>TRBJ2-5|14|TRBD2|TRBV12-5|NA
CASGPLAGRETQYF
TGTGCTAGTGGTCCCCTAGCGGGACGGGAGACCCAGTACTTC
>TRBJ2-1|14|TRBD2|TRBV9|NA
CASSVVAGEGEQFF
TGTGCCAGCAGCGTAGTAGCGGGAGAGGGTGAGCAGTTCTTC
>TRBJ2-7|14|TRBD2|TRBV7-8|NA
CASSYGTNTYEQYF
TGTGCCAGCAGCTACGGGACTAATACCTACGAGCAGTACTTC
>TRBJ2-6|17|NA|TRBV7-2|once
CASSLGGLTSGANVLTF
TGTGCCAGCAGCTTAGGGGGACTTACCTCTGGGGCCAACGTCCTGACTTTC
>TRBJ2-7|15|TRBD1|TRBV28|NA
CASSRTGSGGYEQYF
TGTGCCAGCAGCCGGACAGGTTCTGGGGGCTACGAGCAGTACTTC
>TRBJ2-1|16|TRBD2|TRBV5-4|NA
CASSLYLAGGYNEQFF
TGTGCCAGCAGCCTCTATCTAGCGGGAGGTTACAATGAGCAGTTCTTC
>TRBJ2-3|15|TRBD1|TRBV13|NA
CASSSGQLNTDTQYF
TGTGCCAGCAGCTCGGGACAGCTAAACACAGATACGCAGTATTTT
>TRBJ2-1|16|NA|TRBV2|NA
CASSVLRDFGNDEQFF
TGTGCCAGCAGTGTTCTTCGGGATTTTGGGAACGATGAGCAGTTCTTC
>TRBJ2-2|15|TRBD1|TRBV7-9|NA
CASSPWTGDTGELFF
TGTGCCAGCAGCCCCTGGACAGGGGACACCGGGGAGCTGTTTTTT
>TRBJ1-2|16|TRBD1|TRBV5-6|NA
CASSYWTGGLLYGYTF
TGTGCCAGCAGCTACTGGACAGGGGGCTTGTTATATGGCTACACCTTC
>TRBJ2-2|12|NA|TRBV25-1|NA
CASIRETGELFF
TGTGCCAGCATACGGGAAACCGGGGAGCTGTTTTTT
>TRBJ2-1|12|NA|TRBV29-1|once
CSVETGSNEQFF
TGCAGCGTTGAAACAGGGTCCAATGAGCAGTTCTTC
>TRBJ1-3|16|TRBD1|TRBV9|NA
CASSTTGGNSGNTIYF
TGTGCCAGCAGCACGACAGGGGGAAACTCTGGAAACACCATATATTTT
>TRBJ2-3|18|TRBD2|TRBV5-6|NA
CASSFLRLAGGGTDTQYF
TGTGCCAGCAGCTTCTTAAGGCTAGCGGGAGGGGGCACAGATACGCAGTATTTT
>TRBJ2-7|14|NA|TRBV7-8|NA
CASSPDSGSYEQYF
TGTGCCAGCAGCCCGGACTCCGGGAGCTACGAGCAGTACTTC
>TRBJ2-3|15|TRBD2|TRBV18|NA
CASSPLGGGTDTQYF
TGTGCCAGCTCACCATTGGGAGGGGGCACAGATACGCAGTATTTT
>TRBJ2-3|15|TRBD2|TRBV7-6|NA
CASSLFAGGTDTQYF
TGTGCCAGCAGCTTATTCGCGGGGGGGACAGATACGCAGTATTTT
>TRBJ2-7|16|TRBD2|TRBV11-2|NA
CASSPQGGTSSGEQYF
TGTGCCAGCAGCCCTCAGGGTGGGACTAGCTCGGGTGAGCAGTACTTC
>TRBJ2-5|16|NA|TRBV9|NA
CASSVATVTAQETQYF
TGTGCCAGCAGCGTAGCTACCGTGACAGCCCAAGAGACCCAGTACTTC